Listed below are T cell receptor beta chains from one sample, sequenced in a study of OX40 agonist ivuxolimab in advanced cancers. TCRdb's copy holds only in-frame clones and misses some; the assay was immunoSEQ multiplex PCR. Here the sample spans under 20,000 clones, around 67% being singletons. The sequencing here drew on CD4+ or CD8+ T cells sorted from blood, taken in a trial of the OX40 agonist ivuxolimab. The receptors stem from an adult with an advanced solid tumor such as melanoma, head and neck, liver or kidney cancer. Each CDR3 is given with its conserved first and last residue. Each record gives: clone size, J gene, V gene, D gene, CDR3 DNA, CDR3 protein. A D gene is named only where the DNA matches it firmly. Size is stated for part of the rows, as once, few or many counts, or as a class when the clone is expanded.

>few|TRBJ1-2|TRBV7-6|NA
TGTGCCAGCAGCTTATTGGGAGCCGCTTCCTATGGCTACACCTTC
CASSLLGAASYGYTF
>NA|TRBJ1-2|TRBV4-1|NA
TGCGCCAGCAGCCAGCATACGGATGACTATGGCTACACCTTC
CASSQHTDDYGYTF
>NA|TRBJ1-1|TRBV18|NA
TGTGCCAGCTCACCGCCCGGACAAATGAACACTGAAGCTTTCTTT
CASSPPGQMNTEAFF
>NA|TRBJ2-1|TRBV27|NA
TGTGCCAGCAGTTCGAGCTCCTACAATGAGCAGTTCTTC
CASSSSSYNEQFF
>NA|TRBJ2-7|TRBV7-9|NA
TGTGCCAGCAGCTCGGGACTGAGGGAGTACGAGCAGTACTTC
CASSSGLREYEQYF
>NA|TRBJ1-1|TRBV10-2|NA
TGCGCCAGCAGTGAGGGCCCTGGGGGAGCTTTCTTT
CASSEGPGGAFF
>NA|TRBJ2-5|TRBV11-2|NA
TGTGCCAGCAGCTTATTCCAGGGGCAGGAGACCCAGTACTTC
CASSLFQGQETQYF
>NA|TRBJ2-1|TRBV13|NA
TGTGCCAGCAGCTTAGGAAGGCAGTTAAACAATGAGCAGTTCTTC
CASSLGRQLNNEQFF
>NA|TRBJ2-2|TRBV2|NA
TGTGCCAGCATAGTGGGGGGCAACACCGGGGAGCTGTTTTTT
CASIVGGNTGELFF
>NA|TRBJ2-1|TRBV7-9|NA
TGTGCCAGCAGCCCCCAGACCCGAAATGAGCAGTTCTTC
CASSPQTRNEQFF
>few|TRBJ2-3|TRBV5-4|NA
TGTGCCAGCAGCTTGGGACAGTGGGGAGATACGCAGTATTTT
CASSLGQWGDTQYF
>NA|TRBJ2-3|TRBV9|NA
TGTGCCAGCAGCGTAAAAGAGGCGGGAATAGCAGATACGCAGTATTTT
CASSVKEAGIADTQYF
>NA|TRBJ1-5|TRBV19|NA
TGTGCCAGTAGTATAACAGGTTATAGCAATCAGCCCCAGCATTTT
CASSITGYSNQPQHF
>NA|TRBJ2-7|TRBV18|NA
TGTGCCAGCTCACCCGACAGGTCTGGCTCCTACGAGCAGTACTTC
CASSPDRSGSYEQYF
>NA|TRBJ1-6|TRBV2|NA
TGTGCCAGCAAGGGCGCCGGAACAACAAATAATTCACCCCTCCACTTT
CASKGAGTTNNSPLHF
>medium-sized|TRBJ2-7|TRBV15|NA
TGTGCCACCAGCAGCCCAGACAGTATCTCCTACGAGCAGTACTTC
CATSSPDSISYEQYF
>NA|TRBJ2-5|TRBV18|TRBD1
TGTGCCAGCTCACCGACCGGGACAGGGGAGGAAGAGACCCAGTACTTC
CASSPTGTGEEETQYF
>few|TRBJ2-5|TRBV27|NA
TGTGCCAGCAGTTCCAACCCCCTAGAGACCCAGTACTTC
CASSSNPLETQYF
>once|TRBJ2-1|TRBV7-3|TRBD2
TGTGCCAGCAGCTTCCCTAGCGGACCCTACAATGAGCAGTTCTTC
CASSFPSGPYNEQFF
>NA|TRBJ2-5|TRBV28|TRBD1
TGTGCCAGCAGGTTGACAGGGGGGACCCAGTACTTC
CASRLTGGTQYF
>NA|TRBJ2-7|TRBV7-8|NA
TGTGCCAGCAGCATCAGGGGATCCTACGAGCAGTACTTC
CASSIRGSYEQYF
>NA|TRBJ2-7|TRBV27|NA
TGTGCCAGCAGCCCCGGCATATGGAAGGAGCAGTACTTC
CASSPGIWKEQYF
>NA|TRBJ2-1|TRBV6-4|TRBD2
TGTGCCAGCACTAGCGGGAGCAATGAGCAGTTCTTC
CASTSGSNEQFF
>medium-sized|TRBJ2-1|TRBV13|NA
TGTGCCAGCAGCTTAGCCGGGGGCTACAATGAGCAGTTCTTC
CASSLAGGYNEQFF
>large|TRBJ1-1|TRBV18|NA
TGTGCCAGCTCACCACCGATGCTTAGGGAAGCTTTCTTT
CASSPPMLREAFF
>NA|TRBJ2-7|TRBV5-5|TRBD1
TGTGCCAGCAGCGTCAGACAGGGGCCCTACTACGAGCAGTACTTC
CASSVRQGPYYEQYF
>NA|TRBJ2-5|TRBV7-2|TRBD1
TGTGCCAGCAGCTCGACAGGGTCCCAAGAGACCCAGTACTTC
CASSSTGSQETQYF
>NA|TRBJ2-7|TRBV19|TRBD1
TGTGCCAGTAGTATCGACAGGGGAACCTACGAGCAGTACTTC
CASSIDRGTYEQYF
>few|TRBJ2-3|TRBV2|TRBD2
TGTGCCAGCAACACCGGGAGGAGCACAGATACGCAGTATTTT
CASNTGRSTDTQYF
>once|TRBJ2-2|TRBV28|NA
TGTGCCAGCAGTTTATTTGACTCCGGGGAGCTGTTTTTT
CASSLFDSGELFF